This TCR beta chain was captured in a study of T cell responses to AZD1222 COVID-19 vaccine. Study-level results: At study baseline, merely six AZD1222 recipients were seropositive.

This clone has only a few counts. As yet, its antigen is unknown. Generated by immunoSEQ multiplex PCR, the TCRdb table keeps only in-frame clones and is missing some. The table records roughly 180,000 clones, 80% to 90% of them present only once. There are 15 residues in the CDR3. From germline, CDR1 is SGHRS and CDR2 YFSETQ. V dropped 0 bases and J dropped 1 base, with 8 bases sitting between them. This chain links TRBV5-1 with TRBJ1-3; D ambiguous. The sequences come from peripheral blood, collected on day 0 of MenACWY control vaccination. The receptor comes from an adult in good health. The CDR3 DNA follows: TGCGCCAGCAGCTTGGGGGGTTCGTCTGGAAACACCATATATTTT. Translation: CASSLGGSSGNTIYF.